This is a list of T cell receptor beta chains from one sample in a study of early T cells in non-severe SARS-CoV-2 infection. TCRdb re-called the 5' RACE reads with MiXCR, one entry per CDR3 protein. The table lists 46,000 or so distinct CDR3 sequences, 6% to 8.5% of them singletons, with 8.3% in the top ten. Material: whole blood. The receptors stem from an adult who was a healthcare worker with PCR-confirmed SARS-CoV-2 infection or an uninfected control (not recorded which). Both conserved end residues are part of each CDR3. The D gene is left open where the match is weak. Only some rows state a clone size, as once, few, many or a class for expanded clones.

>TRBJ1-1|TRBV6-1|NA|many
TGTGCCAGCATGGGAACAAATATGGGGTGGACTGAAGCTTTCTTT
CASMGTNMGWTEAFF
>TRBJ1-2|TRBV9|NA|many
TGTGCCAGCAGCGTAGGTATAGGGGACTATGGCTACACCTTC
CASSVGIGDYGYTF
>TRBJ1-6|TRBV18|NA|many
TGTGCCAGCTCACCAGCTTATAATTCACCCCTCCACTTT
CASSPAYNSPLHF
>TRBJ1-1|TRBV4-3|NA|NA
TGCGCCAGCAGCCTAGTCTGGACAAGGAACACTGAAGCTTTCTTT
CASSLVWTRNTEAFF
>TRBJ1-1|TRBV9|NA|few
TGTGCCAGCAGCGTAGACGCAGGGGTAGGCACTGAAGCTTTCTTT
CASSVDAGVGTEAFF
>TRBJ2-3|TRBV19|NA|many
TGTGCCAGTAGTTCCAGGGGGGGAGATACGCAGTATTTT
CASSSRGGDTQYF
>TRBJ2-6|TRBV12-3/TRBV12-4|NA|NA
TGTGCCAGCAGTTTCGCTGGGGCCAATGTCCTGACTTTC
CASSFAGANVLTF
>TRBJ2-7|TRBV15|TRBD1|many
TGTGCCACCAGCAGAGGAGACAGGGGCTACGAGCAGTACTTC
CATSRGDRGYEQYF
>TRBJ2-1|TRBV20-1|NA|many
TGCAGTGCTAGAGAGTTGAGCAGCTACAATGAGCAGTTCTTC
CSARELSSYNEQFF
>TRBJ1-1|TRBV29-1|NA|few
TGCAGCGTTTCGCCGGGCAACACTGAAGCTTTCTTT
CSVSPGNTEAFF
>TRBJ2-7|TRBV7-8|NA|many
TGTGCCAGCAGCTTTTCCTTACGGGAGCAGTACTTC
CASSFSLREQYF
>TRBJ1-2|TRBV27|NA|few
TGTGCCAGCAGTCTTGGGGCGTTGCCTGTCGATTCCTATGGCTACACCTTC
CASSLGALPVDSYGYTF
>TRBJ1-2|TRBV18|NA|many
TGTGCCAGCTCCCCCGACCTGGACTTAAACTATGGCTACACCTTC
CASSPDLDLNYGYTF
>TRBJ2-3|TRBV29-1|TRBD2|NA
TGCAGCGTTGGGGGACTAGCGGGATCCACGCAGTATTTT
CSVGGLAGSTQYF
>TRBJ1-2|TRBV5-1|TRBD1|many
TGCGCCAGCAGCTTGGGAAACAGGGGAGCCTACACCTTC
CASSLGNRGAYTF
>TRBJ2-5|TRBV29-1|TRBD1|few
TGCAGCGTTCTAGGCGGCAGGGGGCGTGAGACCCAGTACTTC
CSVLGGRGRETQYF
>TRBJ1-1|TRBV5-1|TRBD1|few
TGCGCCAGCAGCTCTGGGACAGGGCCCGTGATTGAAGCTTTCTTT
CASSSGTGPVIEAFF
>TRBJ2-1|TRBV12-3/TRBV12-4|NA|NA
TGTGCCAGCAGTCCGGGCCCCGTAAAGGAGCAGTTCTTC
CASSPGPVKEQFF
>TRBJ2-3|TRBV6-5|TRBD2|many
TGTGCCAGCAGTTACCCTGGACTAGCGGAGTATTTT
CASSYPGLAEYF
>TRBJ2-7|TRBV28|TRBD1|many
TGTGCCAGCGGGACAGGGGGCGAGCCCATCTACGAGCAGTACTTC
CASGTGGEPIYEQYF
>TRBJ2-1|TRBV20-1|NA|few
TGCAGTGCTAGAGATTCAGGGCAGGTCAGTTACAATGAGCAGTTCTTC
CSARDSGQVSYNEQFF
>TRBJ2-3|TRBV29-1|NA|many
TGCAGCGTTGGTGAGGGGCGAGGCACAGATACGCAGTATTTT
CSVGEGRGTDTQYF